This is a list of T cell receptor beta chains from one sample in a study of T cells in Graves' hyperthyroidism and ophthalmopathy. TCRdb called the multiplex PCR reads again in MiXCR, with one record for every CDR3 protein. The profile covers around 340,000 distinct CDR3 sequences, with approximately 15% appearing a single time and roughly 33% taken by the ten largest. The sample consisted of blood. The receptors were gathered from a man aged 25-40 years with Graves' hyperthyroidism. Both conserved end residues are part of each CDR3. Fields, in order: J gene, clone size, V gene, D gene, CDR3 protein, CDR3 DNA. The D gene is left open where the match is weak. Clone size, where shown, is once, few, many, or a class for clones that have expanded.

TRBJ2-7	few	TRBV20-1	TRBD2	CSAVAGGNPSDEQYF	TGCAGTGCTGTGGCGGGAGGGAATCCCTCCGACGAGCAGTACTTC
TRBJ2-1	few	TRBV19	TRBD2	CASSMTSGRYNEQFF	TGTGCCAGTAGCATGACTAGCGGGAGATACAATGAGCAGTTCTTC
TRBJ2-7	-	TRBV10-3	-	CAISESDYHTYEQYF	TGTGCCATCAGTGAGTCCGACTACCATACCTACGAGCAGTACTTC
TRBJ1-6	few	TRBV6-1	-	CASSHGRSSYNSPLHF	TGTGCCAGCAGCCACGGCAGGAGCTCCTATAATTCACCCCTCCACTTT
TRBJ2-3	-	TRBV19	-	CASSNSDTQYF	TGTGCCAGTAGTAATTCAGATACGCAGTATTTT
TRBJ2-7	many	TRBV27	TRBD2	CASSLLAGGPHEQYF	TGTGCCAGCAGTTTGCTAGCGGGAGGGCCCCACGAGCAGTACTTC
TRBJ1-1	few	TRBV29-1	TRBD1	CSVDNRGLAEAFF	TGCAGCGTTGATAACAGGGGGCTAGCTGAAGCTTTCTTT
TRBJ1-5	many	TRBV7-2	-	CASSLAAGGNQPQHF	TGTGCCAGCAGCTTAGCGGCAGGGGGCAATCAGCCCCAGCATTTT
TRBJ2-1	many	TRBV12-3/TRBV12-4	-	CASSREGAFYNEQFF	TGTGCCAGCTCCCGGGAGGGGGCCTTTTACAATGAGCAGTTCTTC
TRBJ2-7	-	TRBV20-1	-	CSAILGRSFYEQYF	TGCAGTGCTATATTGGGGCGGTCTTTCTACGAGCAGTACTTC
TRBJ2-1	few	TRBV19	-	CASSIEQGIYNEQFF	TGTGCCAGTAGTATTGAGCAGGGAATCTACAATGAGCAGTTCTTC
TRBJ2-7	few	TRBV15	TRBD2	CATSSKRELAYEQYF	TGTGCCACCAGCAGTAAGCGGGAGCTCGCCTACGAGCAGTACTTC
TRBJ1-5	many	TRBV5-1	TRBD1	CASSLCHRDRDNQAQDQPQHF	TGCGCCAGCAGCTTGTGCCACCGGGACAGGGACAATCAAGCACAGGATCAGCCCCAGCATTTT
TRBJ2-4	-	TRBV6-1	-	CASSDLEGSHIQYF	TGTGCCAGCAGTGATTTAGAGGGGAGTCACATTCAGTACTTC
TRBJ2-2	few	TRBV2	TRBD1	CASIRDRNTGELFF	TGTGCCAGCATTCGGGACAGAAACACCGGGGAGCTGTTTTTT
TRBJ2-1	many	TRBV5-1	TRBD2	CASSPTSGRLSYNEQFF	TGCGCCAGCAGTCCTACTAGCGGGCGACTATCCTACAATGAGCAGTTCTTC
TRBJ2-7	many	TRBV10-3	-	CAISGGAGITEQYF	TGTGCCATCAGTGGGGGGGCGGGAATCACCGAGCAGTACTTC
TRBJ1-1	once	TRBV11-3	-	CASSPGRHTEAFF	TGTGCCAGCAGCCCGGGACGCCACACTGAAGCTTTCTTT
TRBJ2-1	many	TRBV2	-	CATLGYNEQFF	TGTGCCACCCTCGGCTACAATGAGCAGTTCTTC
TRBJ1-2	many	TRBV12-3/TRBV12-4	-	CASSLRWGSSDYGYTF	TGTGCCAGCAGTTTGAGGTGGGGCAGCTCCGACTATGGCTACACCTTC
TRBJ2-5	many	TRBV6-5	TRBD2	CASSYSPSGRVVTETQYF	TGTGCCAGCAGTTACTCTCCCAGCGGGAGGGTTGTTACAGAGACCCAGTACTTC
TRBJ1-2	few	TRBV6-1	TRBD1	CASRRSDRGGYGYTF	TGTGCCAGCAGGCGATCGGACAGGGGAGGCTATGGCTACACCTTC
TRBJ1-5	many	TRBV30	-	CAWSVRVNQPQHF	TGTGCCTGGAGTGTACGGGTTAATCAGCCCCAGCATTTT
TRBJ2-1	many	TRBV28	-	CASSLGGPNNEQFF	TGTGCCAGCAGTTTAGGGGGACCCAACAATGAGCAGTTCTTC
TRBJ1-1	-	TRBV9	TRBD1	CASSATGDALTEAFF	TGTGCCAGCAGCGCCACAGGGGATGCGCTCACTGAAGCTTTCTTT
TRBJ2-1	many	TRBV7-9	-	CASSQDYSPEQFF	TGTGCCAGCAGCCAGGACTATAGCCCTGAGCAGTTCTTC
TRBJ1-1	many	TRBV7-8	-	CASSLGRGGTEAFF	TGTGCCAGCAGCTTAGGCAGGGGAGGCACTGAAGCTTTCTTT
TRBJ2-1	-	TRBV27	TRBD2	CATTGTSSHEQFF	TGTGCCACCACCGGGACTAGCTCCCATGAGCAGTTCTTC
TRBJ2-1	many	TRBV12-3/TRBV12-4	-	CASRTSGEQFF	TGTGCCAGCAGGACTAGTGGCGAGCAGTTCTTC
TRBJ1-1	-	TRBV12-3/TRBV12-4	-	CASSFNRRVTEAFF	TGTGCCAGCAGTTTTAATCGGAGGGTCACTGAAGCTTTCTTT
TRBJ2-1	many	TRBV2	-	CASRARYGYNEQFF	TGTGCCAGCCGTGCCCGGTACGGGTACAATGAGCAGTTCTTC
TRBJ2-1	-	TRBV7-9	TRBD2	CASSLSSGKNNEQFF	TGTGCCAGCAGCTTATCTAGCGGGAAAAACAATGAGCAGTTCTTC
TRBJ1-1	-	TRBV12-3/TRBV12-4	TRBD1	CASSPGQGLEAFF	TGTGCCAGCAGCCCAGGACAGGGCCTTGAAGCTTTCTTT
TRBJ2-1	many	TRBV27	-	CASSPYRTGGNEQFF	TGTGCCAGCAGTCCATATCGTACCGGAGGGAATGAGCAGTTCTTC
TRBJ1-4	-	TRBV3-1	TRBD1	CASSQDFPGTGLGEKLFF	TGTGCCAGCAGCCAAGATTTTCCTGGGACAGGCCTGGGGGAAAAACTGTTTTTT
TRBJ2-3	many	TRBV18	-	CASSQLAYGEPDTQYF	TGTGCCAGCTCACAACTAGCTTACGGGGAACCAGATACGCAGTATTTT
TRBJ2-1	-	TRBV11-2	TRBD2	CASSFTGTIYNEQFF	TGTGCCAGCAGTTTTACCGGGACTATCTACAATGAGCAGTTCTTC